This is a list of T cell receptor beta chains from one sample in a study of molecular identifiers for immune sequencing clone quantification. TCRdb fed the PCR reads into MiXCR, producing one record per CDR3 protein. The table has 550,000 to 750,000 distinct CDR3 sequences, just under 20% seen once; the top ten hold approximately 0.9%. What was sequenced was naive CD8+ T cells from blood, with Jurkat cell RNA spiked in. These TCRs come from a human donor in good health. Some libraries in this study had Jurkat cell RNA spiked in. Each CDR3 is given with its conserved first and last residue. A D gene is named only where the DNA matches it firmly. Sizes are listed as how often the clone was seen (once, few, many) or a class if it is expanded.

CDR3aa: CASSLARGHEQYF
CDR3nt: TGTGCCAGCAGCTTAGCTCGGGGCCACGAGCAGTACTTC
abundance: many
v_gene: TRBV5-6
len: 13
j_gene: TRBJ2-7
d_gene: .

CDR3aa: CASQESQHDNEQFF
CDR3nt: TGTGCCAGTCAAGAGTCCCAGCATGACAATGAGCAGTTCTTC
abundance: many
v_gene: TRBV19
len: 14
j_gene: TRBJ2-1
d_gene: .

CDR3aa: CASSLSGAPGPLHF
CDR3nt: TGTGCCAGCAGTTTATCCGGGGCTCCTGGACCCCTCCACTTT
abundance: many
v_gene: TRBV12-3/TRBV12-4
len: 14
j_gene: TRBJ1-6
d_gene: .

CDR3aa: CASNANLASPDTQYF
CDR3nt: TGTGCCAGCAACGCGAACCTAGCGTCTCCAGATACGCAGTATTTT
abundance: many
v_gene: TRBV12-3/TRBV12-4
len: 15
j_gene: TRBJ2-3
d_gene: .

CDR3aa: CASSPKREGYEQYF
CDR3nt: TGTGCCAGCAGCCCCAAGCGGGAGGGCTACGAGCAGTACTTC
abundance: few
v_gene: TRBV9
len: 14
j_gene: TRBJ2-7
d_gene: TRBD2

CDR3aa: CASSQSRGFYSEAFF
CDR3nt: TGCGCCAGCAGCCAAAGTAGAGGTTTTTATTCTGAAGCTTTCTTT
abundance: few
v_gene: TRBV4-3
len: 15
j_gene: TRBJ1-1
d_gene: .

CDR3aa: CASTPSDSRNTGELFF
CDR3nt: TGTGCCAGCACTCCCTCGGACAGCCGGAACACCGGGGAGCTGTTTTTT
abundance: many
v_gene: TRBV2
len: 16
j_gene: TRBJ2-2
d_gene: .

CDR3aa: CASLPGHGLDYTF
CDR3nt: TGTGCCAGCCTACCGGGACACGGACTCGACTACACCTTC
abundance: few
v_gene: TRBV6-2/TRBV6-3
len: 13
j_gene: TRBJ1-2
d_gene: .

CDR3aa: CASSYRRLAGKTNTGELFF
CDR3nt: TGTGCCAGCAGTTATCGTCGACTAGCGGGGAAAACGAACACCGGGGAGCTGTTTTTT
abundance: few
v_gene: TRBV6-5
len: 19
j_gene: TRBJ2-2
d_gene: TRBD2

CDR3aa: CASSLGSAGADTEAFF
CDR3nt: TGTGCCAGCAGCTTAGGGTCTGCGGGCGCGGACACTGAAGCTTTCTTT
abundance: few
v_gene: TRBV7-6
len: 16
j_gene: TRBJ1-1
d_gene: .

CDR3aa: CASSFSPGLDPWGTQYF
CDR3nt: TGTGCCAGCAGCTTCAGCCCGGGACTAGACCCTTGGGGTACGCAGTATTTT
abundance: many
v_gene: TRBV7-9
len: 17
j_gene: TRBJ2-3
d_gene: TRBD2

CDR3aa: CASSPRTDYEETQYF
CDR3nt: TGTGCCAGCTCACCACGTACGGACTACGAAGAGACCCAGTACTTC
abundance: many
v_gene: TRBV18
len: 15
j_gene: TRBJ2-5
d_gene: .